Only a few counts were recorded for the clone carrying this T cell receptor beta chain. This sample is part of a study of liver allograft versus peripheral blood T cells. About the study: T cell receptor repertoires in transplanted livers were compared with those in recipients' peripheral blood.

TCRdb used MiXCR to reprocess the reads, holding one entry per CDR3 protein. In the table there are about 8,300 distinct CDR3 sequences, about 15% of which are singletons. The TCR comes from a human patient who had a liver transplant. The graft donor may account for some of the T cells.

The DNA for the CDR3 is TGTGCCAGCAGCTTAATGACCGGGGAGCTGTTTTTT. Protein product: CASSLMTGELFF. This chain links TRBV7-3 with TRBJ2-2; no reliable D call. The CDR3 sequence is 12 residues long. Germline values: CDR1 SGHTA, CDR2 FQGTGA. The germline V and J ends were trimmed by 1 base and 5 bases, with 2 bases remaining between them.